Following are 18 T cell receptor beta chains from one sample sequenced in a study of blood T cell repertoires in COVID-19. Method: immunoSEQ multiplex PCR; TCRdb's copy keeps in-frame clones and lacks some. Of over 200,000 clones detected, nearly 90% appear once; the ten largest clones hold approximately 10%. Source material: PBMCs or T cells enriched from blood (not recorded which). The source is a man aged 25 to 40 who had recovered from COVID-19.

The table lists this clone with many counts. This rearrangement joins TRBV24-1 to TRBJ1-5; TRBD1 matches 7 bases. Germline V gene lookup returns CDR1 KGHDR and CDR2 SFDVKD. Losses at the gene ends were 4 bases for V and 2 bases for J; bases not matched to a gene: 7. This CDR3 comprises 16 residues. DNA of the CDR3: TGTGCCACCAGTGACCCTGACAGGGTGGGCAATCAGCCCCAGCATTTT. The encoded protein is CATSDPDRVGNQPQHF.

The gene calls are TRBV28 and TRBJ2-1, with 10 bases fitting TRBD1. The CDR3 extends over 18 amino acids. With V trimmed by 6 bases and J by 5 bases, 16 bases remained unmatched. The germline CDR1 and CDR2 sequences are MDHEN and SYDVKM. CDR3 amino acids: CASRKAARTGGKNNEQFF. The CDR3 DNA sequence: TGTGCCAGCAGAAAGGCCGCAAGGACAGGGGGTAAAAACAATGAGCAGTTCTTC.

The chain joins TRBV6-5 to TRBJ1-6; 7 positions match TRBD1. J gave up 9 bases and V 6 bases, and 5 bases lay outside the gene matches. CDR1 MNHEY and CDR2 SVGAGI come from the germline V gene. The CDR3 covers 13 residues. The DNA of the CDR3 is TGTGCCAGCAGACCCGGGACAGCTTCACCCCTCCACTTT. Its protein product is CASRPGTASPLHF.

This clone has a single count. The chain employs TRBV15 and TRBJ2-7; possible D gene TRBD2, 5 bases. CDR1 and CDR2 from the germline V gene are LNHNV and YYDKDF (reference sequence). Trimming took off 5 bases at V and 6 bases at J, with 20 bases between the two ends. The CDR3 contains 15 residues. CDR3 nucleotides: TGTGCCACCAGCGCGACATTAAATTATGGAGGCGAGCAGTACTTC. This sequence encodes CATSATLNYGGEQYF. Using reference TRBV15 and TRBJ2-7 for the parts outside the CDR3, the full variable domain is DAMVIQNPRYQVTQFGKPVTLSCSQTLNHNVMYWYQQKSSQAPKLLFHYYDKDFNNEADTPDNFQSRRPNTSFCFLDIRSPGLGDTAMYLCATSATLNYGGEQYFGPGTRLTVT.

This chain joins TRBV6-5 and TRBJ2-7, with 11 bases that match TRBD2. The CDR3 has 14 amino acids. V shed 8 bases, J shed 2 bases, and the junction held 5 bases outside the gene matches. Germline V lookup: CDR1 MNHEY, CDR2 SVGAGI. CDR3 in amino acids: CASQKTSGTYEQYF. CDR3 in DNA: TGTGCCAGCCAGAAGACTAGCGGGACCTACGAGCAGTACTTC.

V usage is TRBV7-2 and J usage is TRBJ2-1; 7 bases agree with TRBD2. CDR1 SGHTA and CDR2 FQGNSA come from the germline V gene. The length of the CDR3 is 14 residues. V gave up 3 bases and J gave up 5 bases; unmatched junction bases: 4. CDR3 residues: CASSLERGNNEQFF. CDR3 DNA sequence: TGTGCCAGCAGCTTGGAGCGGGGAAACAATGAGCAGTTCTTC. Together with reference TRBV7-2 and TRBJ2-1, the CDR3 gives the full variable domain: GAGVSQSPSNKVTEKGKDVELRCDPISGHTALYWYRQSLGQGLEFLIYFQGNSAPDKSGLPSDRFSAERTGGSVSTLTIQRTQQEDSAVYLCASSLERGNNEQFFGPGTRLTVL.

The table lists this clone with a few counts. The rearrangement links TRBV6-5 to TRBJ1-6, with 12 bases fitting TRBD1. V lost 7 bases to trimming and J lost 10 bases; unmatched junction nucleotides: 5. CDR1 and CDR2 (germline): MNHEY, SVGAGI. The CDR3 is 14 amino acids. This CDR3 reads CASKPGQGASPLHF. For the CDR3, the DNA is TGTGCCAGCAAACCGGGACAGGGGGCATCACCCCTCCACTTT.

V gene TRBV5-6 combines with J gene TRBJ1-2, with TRBD1 as a possible D gene (5 bases). The CDR3 totals 14 residues. The germline gives CDR1 SGHDT, CDR2 YYEEEE. V was cut by 4 bases and J by 5 bases, with 15 bases left in between. CDR3 amino acids: CASSRDSRTYGYTF. CDR3 DNA: TGTGCCAGCAGCCGGGACTCTAGGACGTATGGCTACACCTTC.

This sequence joins TRBV5-1 and TRBJ2-1; 11 nucleotides align to TRBD2. This CDR3 comprises 15 residues. The junction had 5 bases not matched to a gene; V was cut back by 4 bases and J by 5 bases. Per germline, CDR1 SGHRS and CDR2 YFSETQ. CDR3 residues: CASSPRLAGHNEQFF. In nucleotides, the CDR3 is TGCGCCAGCAGCCCAAGACTAGCGGGACACAATGAGCAGTTCTTC.

The chain has TRBV19 and TRBJ1-5; the D gene is possibly TRBD1 (6 bases). Germline CDR1 reads LNHDA; CDR2 reads SQIVND (reference sequence). This CDR3 has 13 amino acids. The V end was cut by 6 bases, the J end by 3 bases, with 9 bases between. CDR3 sequence: CASSGQPNQPQHF. CDR3 nucleotide sequence: TGTGCCAGTAGCGGACAGCCCAATCAGCCCCAGCATTTT. The variable domain in full, with the rest retrieved from reference TRBV19 and TRBJ1-5, is DGGITQSPKYLFRKEGQNVTLSCEQNLNHDAMYWYRQDPGQGLRLIYYSQIVNDFQKGDIAEGYSVSREKKESFPLTVTSAQKNPTAFYLCASSGQPNQPQHFGDGTRLSIL.

The V gene is TRBV9, the J gene TRBJ1-1; D is undetermined. Between the trimmed V and J ends, which lost 3 bases and 1 base, there was a span of 10 bases. The V gene's germline CDR1 is SGDLS and CDR2 YYNGEE. CDR3 length equals 14 residues. The CDR3 DNA follows: TGTGCCAGCAGCGCGTACATAAAGAACACTGAAGCTTTCTTT. Amino acid sequence: CASSAYIKNTEAFF.

The chain combines TRBV7-9 with TRBJ1-2; 9 positions match TRBD1. The CDR3 runs 14 residues. Germline V gene sequence: CDR1 SEHNR, CDR2 FQNEAQ (reference sequence). Germline trimming cut 5 bases from V and 8 bases from J; bases unmatched to any gene: 9. The CDR3 region has the DNA TGTGCCAGCAGCGCACAGGGGGCAGCAGGAGGCTACACCTTC. This gives the protein CASSAQGAAGGYTF. The full variable domain, with the rest looked up from reference TRBV7-9 and TRBJ1-2, is DTGVSQNPRHKITKRGQNVTFRCDPISEHNRLYWYRQTLGQGPEFLTYFQNEAQLEKSRLLSDRFSAERPKGSFSTLEIQRTEQGDSAMYLCASSAQGAAGGYTFGSGTRLTVV.

V and J are TRBV7-8 and TRBJ1-2, with TRBD1 matching over 8 bases. The junction had 12 bases not matched to a gene; V was cut back by 5 bases and J by 1 base. Per germline, CDR1 SGHVS and CDR2 FQNEAQ. This CDR3 contains 17 residues. CDR3 DNA sequence: TGTGCCAGCAGCCCCATGGGACAGGAGTATATTAACTATGGCTACACCTTC. As protein: CASSPMGQEYINYGYTF.

The V and J genes are TRBV6-6 and TRBJ2-7; 8 nucleotides line up with TRBD1. Per the germline V gene, CDR1 is MNHNY and CDR2 is SVGAGI (reference sequence). V lost 6 bases, J lost 3 bases, and 10 bases stayed unmatched. The CDR3 is 15 residues long. The CDR3 DNA follows: TGTGCCAGCAGCCAACCCGGACAGGGTGTCTACGAGCAGTACTTC. Translated, it gives CASSQPGQGVYEQYF.

In this sample, this clone turned up once. The V and J genes are TRBV2 and TRBJ1-6, with a weak D call TRBD1 (5 bases). CDR3 length equals 14 residues. Germline V gene lookup returns CDR1 SNHLY and CDR2 FYNNEI. V shed 7 bases and J shed 9 bases, with 16 bases lying between them. This CDR3 reads CASTLGARGSPLHF. CDR3 nucleotide sequence: TGTGCCAGCACTCTAGGGGCAAGGGGTTCACCCCTCCACTTT.

The genes are TRBV13 and TRBJ1-3; tentative D call: TRBD1 (6 bases). V lost 2 bases and J lost 8, with 16 bases in between. There are 15 residues in the CDR3. Germline CDR1 is PRHDT and CDR2 is FYEKMQ (reference sequence). The CDR3 region is CASSLSPGVGDTIYF. CDR3 in DNA: TGTGCCAGCAGCTTATCACCAGGGGTCGGCGACACCATATATTTT.

The chain uses TRBV15 and TRBJ1-1; D not certain. This CDR3 contains 14 residues. Trimming pared 0 bases from V and 4 bases from J, leaving 9 bases between. Germline V gene lookup returns CDR1 LNHNV and CDR2 YYDKDF (reference sequence). The DNA of the CDR3 is TGTGCCACCAGCAGAGATCTGGCGGGCACTGAAGCTTTCTTT. This sequence encodes CATSRDLAGTEAFF.

The chain recombines TRBV5-4 with TRBJ2-3; the match to TRBD2 covers 8 bases. V was pared by 4 bases and J by 4 bases, with 8 bases of the junction left unmatched. Germline values: CDR1 SGHNT, CDR2 YYREEE (reference sequence). This CDR3 is 15 amino acids long. Written as DNA, the CDR3 is TGTGCCAGCAGCCAGGGCGGGGGGCCCCCAGATACGCAGTATTTT. Its translation: CASSQGGGPPDTQYF.